This TCR beta chain derives from a study of spatial heterogeneity in lung cancer. Every molecule of TCR cDNA had its own unique molecular identifier. TCRdb ran MiXCR on the 5' RACE reads and lists one entry per CDR3 protein. There are about 10,000 distinct CDR3 sequences in the sample; more than 10% occur only once, and roughly a tenth lies in the top ten. The germline V gene has CDR1 SQVTM and CDR2 ANQGSEA. This CDR3 is built from 13 residues. J was trimmed by 9 bases and V by 4 bases; bases with no gene match: 6. Time point indicated: sample taken at primary tumor resection. Whole-study findings and limits: The recorded estimate of tumor T cell coverage is around 7.1% for alpha chains and about 13% for beta chains. One measure, the expanded intratumoral alpha and beta TCR count, tracked tumor mutation counts.

This clonotype qualifies as large. Its antigen remains unidentified. This beta chain lies outside the target of a library built for alpha chains; its clone size means little. The TCR originated in a male donor with early-stage non-small cell lung cancer. The chain carries TRBV29-1 and TRBJ2-4, with 10 bases aligning to TRBD1. Here the sequenced sample was lung tumor tissue, taken at surgery. The CDR3 here is CSVGGTGVTIQYF. The CDR3, as DNA: TGCAGCGTTGGAGGGACAGGGGTTACCATTCAGTACTTC.